The 9 T cell receptor beta chains in this list originate from one sample, sequenced in a study of Graves' ophthalmopathy and Graves' hyperthyroidism. The sequenced template was RNA, covering the TCR beta CDR3 region. Second-round multiplex PCR followed a first-round RT-PCR using HTBI primers. One entry per CDR3 protein results from TCRdb running MiXCR on the multiplex PCR reads. The sample holds 1 million to 1.3 million distinct CDR3 sequences, about two fifths seen once. Sequenced sample: peripheral blood or thyroid tissue (not recorded which). These receptors came from an adult man with Graves' hyperthyroidism.

This clonotype was counted many times. The chain is built from TRBV20-1 and TRBJ2-5; possible D gene TRBD2, 5 bases. The CDR3 has 15 residues. Trimming shortened V by 6 bases and J by 5 bases, and 22 bases separated the two germline ends. CDR1 and CDR2 (germline): DFQATT, SNEGSKA (reference sequence). CDR3 protein: CSAGLGGPRRETQYF. In DNA, the CDR3 is TGCAGTGCAGGACTGGGCGGGCCCCGTCGGGAGACCCAGTACTTC.

The CDR3 DNA sequence: TGCAGTGCTAGAGAACTAGCGGGAACCTCCTACGAGCAGTACTTC. Translated, it gives CSARELAGTSYEQYF. The gene calls are TRBV20-1 and TRBJ2-7; 10 bases map to TRBD2. Germline V gives CDR1 DFQATT, CDR2 SNEGSKA (reference sequence). V was pared by 0 bases and J by 0 bases, with 2 bases of the junction left unmatched. The CDR3 sequence is 15 residues long.

The chain uses TRBV7-6 and TRBJ2-7, with 10 bases fitting TRBD1. The germline gives CDR1 SGHVS, CDR2 FNYEAQ. This CDR3 contains 17 residues. After removal of 3 bases from V and 0 bases from J, the junction contained 8 bases not matched to a gene. CDR3 amino acids: CASSFRPRDRGSYEQYF. The CDR3 bases are TGTGCCAGCAGCTTTAGGCCCCGGGACAGGGGCTCCTACGAGCAGTACTTC.

As for this clonotype: Just one base apart from a much larger clone, this may be a read error. The gene calls are TRBV29-1 and TRBJ1-4; D gene uncertain. The germline CDR1 and CDR2 sequences are SQVTM and ANQGSEA. The CDR3 extends over 12 amino acids. The CDR3 is CSVILFNERLFF. The DNA of the CDR3 is TGCAGCGTTATACTTTTTAATGAAAGACTGTTTTTT.

The table lists this clonotype with many counts. V gene TRBV5-1 combines with J gene TRBJ2-5; 7 bases align to TRBD1. With V trimmed by 4 bases and J by 1 base, 7 bases remained unmatched. The CDR3 spans 15 residues. Germline CDR1 SGHRS, CDR2 YFSETQ. The CDR3 loop reads CASSEPTGTQETQYF. DNA for the CDR3: TGCGCCAGCAGCGAGCCGACAGGGACCCAAGAGACCCAGTACTTC. The entire variable domain, with the rest obtained from reference TRBV5-1 and TRBJ2-5, is as follows: KAGVTQTPRYLIKTRGQQVTLSCSPISGHRSVSWYQQTPGQGLQFLFEYFSETQRNKGNFPGRFSGRQFSNSRSEMNVSTLELGDSALYLCASSEPTGTQETQYFGPGTRLLVL.

This clonotype occurred once. This chain uses TRBV7-3 with TRBJ2-7, with 13 bases identical to TRBD2. The CDR3 sequence is 15 residues long. Germline V gene data show CDR1 as SGHTA and CDR2 as FQGTGA. Unmatched junction bases numbered 4, after V lost 2 bases and J lost 6 bases. The CDR3 DNA reads TGTGCCAGCAGCTTAGGACTAGCGGGGGAACGCGAGCAGTACTTC. This codes for CASSLGLAGEREQYF.

Many counts were recorded for this clonotype. The CDR3 is CAISESNQGYYGYTF. CDR3 bases: TGTGCCATCAGTGAGTCGAATCAGGGCTACTATGGCTACACCTTC. V usage is TRBV10-3 and J usage is TRBJ1-2, with a possible D match to TRBD1 (5 bases). V was clipped by 0 bases and J by 3 bases, with 11 bases between them. Germline loops: CDR1 ENHRY, CDR2 SYGVKD. CDR3 length: 15 amino acids.

This clonotype appeared a few times. The chain couples TRBV6-2 or TRBV6-3 to TRBJ1-1; 7 nucleotides agree with TRBD1. The germline gives CDR1 MNHEY, CDR2 SVGEGT. This CDR3 has 15 residues. Trimming removed 8 bases from V and 0 bases from J; junction bases left unmatched: 9. The DNA for the CDR3 is TGTGCCAGCCACAGGGGCGACAGAATGAACACTGAAGCTTTCTTT. It is translated as CASHRGDRMNTEAFF.

There are a few counts of this clonotype. The chain combines TRBV11-2 with TRBJ2-2; 7 bases are shared with TRBD2. CDR1 is SGHAT and CDR2 is FQNNGV in the germline V gene. J gave up 3 bases and V 6 bases, and 7 bases lay outside the gene matches. The CDR3 consists of 15 residues. CDR3 sequence reads: CASRSGTTHTGELFF. CDR3 sequence (DNA): TGTGCCAGCAGGTCCGGGACTACTCACACCGGGGAGCTGTTTTTT.